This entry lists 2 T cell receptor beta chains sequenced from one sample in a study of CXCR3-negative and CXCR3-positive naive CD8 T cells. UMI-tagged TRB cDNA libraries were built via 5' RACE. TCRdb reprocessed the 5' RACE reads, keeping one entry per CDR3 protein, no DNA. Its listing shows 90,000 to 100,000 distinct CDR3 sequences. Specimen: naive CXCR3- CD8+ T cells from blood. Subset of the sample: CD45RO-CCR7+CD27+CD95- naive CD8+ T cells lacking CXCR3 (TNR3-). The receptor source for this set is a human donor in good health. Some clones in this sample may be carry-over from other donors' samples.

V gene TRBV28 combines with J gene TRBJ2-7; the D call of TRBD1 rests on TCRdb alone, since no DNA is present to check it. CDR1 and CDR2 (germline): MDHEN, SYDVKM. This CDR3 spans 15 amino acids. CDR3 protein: CASSSVIGTLPERYF.

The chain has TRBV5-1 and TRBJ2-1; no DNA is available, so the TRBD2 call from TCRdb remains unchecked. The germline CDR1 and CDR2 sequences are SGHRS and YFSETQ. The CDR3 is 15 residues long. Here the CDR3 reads CASSDPGEGYNEQFF. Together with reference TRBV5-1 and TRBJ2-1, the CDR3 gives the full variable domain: KAGVTQTPRYLIKTRGQQVTLSCSPISGHRSVSWYQQTPGQGLQFLFEYFSETQRNKGNFPGRFSGRQFSNSRSEMNVSTLELGDSALYLCASSDPGEGYNEQFFGPGTRLTVL.